This T cell receptor beta chain comes out of a study of cytomegalovirus exposure and HLA in healthy donors. Whole-study context: As an earlier analysis found, around 190 million T cells yielded around 110 million unique TCR beta sequences.

PCR was performed using 60 Vbeta and 13 Jbeta primers. Data came from immunoSEQ multiplex PCR; TCRdb stores just in-frame clones and leaves some out. The sample lists around 190,000 clones, 70% to 90% occurring once. Despite likely unrecorded immune exposures, the donors were nominally healthy at the time of sampling. In germline, CDR1 is MDHEN, CDR2 SYDVKM. The CDR3 totals 12 residues. V shed 4 bases and J shed 5 bases, with 8 bases lying between them. The sequence was obtained from a woman under 40 in good health and CMV-seronegative. The sequenced sample consisted of PBMCs. The V call is TRBV28, the J call TRBJ1-1; weak D call: TRBD1 (5 bases). The chain's CDR3 is CASSSEGTEAFF. Written as DNA, the CDR3 is TGTGCCAGCAGTTCGGAGGGGACTGAAGCTTTCTTT.